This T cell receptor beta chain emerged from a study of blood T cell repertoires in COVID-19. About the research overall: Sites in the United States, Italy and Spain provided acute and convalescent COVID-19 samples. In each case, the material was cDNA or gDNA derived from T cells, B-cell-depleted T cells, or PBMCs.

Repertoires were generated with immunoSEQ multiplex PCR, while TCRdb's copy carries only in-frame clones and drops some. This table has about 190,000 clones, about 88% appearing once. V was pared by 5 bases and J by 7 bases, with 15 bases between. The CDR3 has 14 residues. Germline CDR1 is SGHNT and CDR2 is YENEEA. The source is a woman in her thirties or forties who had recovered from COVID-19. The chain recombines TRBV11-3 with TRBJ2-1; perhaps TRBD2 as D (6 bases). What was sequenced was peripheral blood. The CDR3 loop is CASSPSWGVNEQFF. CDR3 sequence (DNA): TGTGCCAGCAGCCCCTCCTGGGGGGTAAATGAGCAGTTCTTC.